The 27 T cell receptor beta chains below come from one sample, sequenced in a study of shared clonotypes between healthy human individuals. Profiled with immunoSEQ multiplex PCR; TCRdb holds only in-frame clones, not every one. Here the sample spans around 700,000 clones, around three quarters being singletons. Sequencing was done on a sample of memory CD4+ T cells sorted from blood. Sample subset: CD45RA-negative fraction. The source of these receptors is a woman aged 25 to 39 in good health.

The gene calls are TRBV2 and TRBJ1-4; TRBD1 is a possible D gene (5 bases). This CDR3 region has 13 residues. Trimming removed 6 bases from V and 5 bases from J, with 10 bases in between. Germline CDR1 reads SNHLY; CDR2 reads FYNNEI. The CDR3 DNA reads TGTGCCAGCAGGATGACAGAGAATGAAAAACTGTTTTTT. Its protein product is CASRMTENEKLFF.

The chain recombines TRBV25-1 with TRBJ2-5, with 11 bases that match TRBD2. Looked up from germline, CDR1 is MGHDK and CDR2 is SYGVNS. The ends lost 4 bases at V and 4 bases at J; junction bases unmatched: 14. This CDR3 has 18 residues. The CDR3 sequence: CASSASLTSGSSLETQYF. The DNA for the CDR3 is TGTGCCAGCAGTGCCTCTCTTACTAGCGGGAGTTCACTAGAGACCCAGTACTTC.

This clone was seen only a few times. This chain links TRBV7-2 with TRBJ2-3, with no clear D. CDR3 length equals 12 residues. Germline V lookup: CDR1 SGHTA, CDR2 FQGNSA. Trimming stripped 2 bases from V and 4 bases from J, with 4 bases between. The CDR3 loop is CASSLFSDTQYF. The DNA for the CDR3 is TGTGCCAGCAGCTTATTTTCAGATACGCAGTATTTT.

With respect to this clone: Other DNA variants within this sample encode the same CDR3. This chain joins TRBV15 and TRBJ1-5; no reliable D call. This CDR3 region has 13 residues. Trimming took 1 base from V and 2 from J, leaving 3 bases between them. Germline loops: CDR1 LNHNV, CDR2 YYDKDF (reference sequence). The CDR3 region is CATSRVGNQPQHF. The CDR3 DNA reads TGTGCCACCAGCAGAGTTGGCAATCAGCCCCAGCATTTT.

The chain employs TRBV30 and TRBJ2-2; D might be TRBD1 (6 bases). This CDR3 is 14 amino acids long. With 3 bases removed from V and 4 bases from J, the gap between germline ends came to 12 bases. Germline CDR1 and CDR2: GTSNPN and SVGIG (reference sequence). The CDR3: CAWRGHPTTGELFF. The CDR3 nucleotides read TGTGCCTGGAGGGGACACCCGACCACCGGGGAGCTGTTTTTT.

The chain has TRBV5-1 and TRBJ1-4, with D uncertain. The CDR3 extends over 15 amino acids. The germline V gene encodes CDR1 SGHRS and CDR2 YFSETQ. V shed 3 bases and J shed 0 bases, with 9 bases lying between them. This CDR3 reads CASSSSISTNEKLFF. In DNA, the CDR3 is TGCGCCAGCAGCTCGTCGATTTCAACTAATGAAAAACTGTTTTTT.

The chain links TRBV6-5 to TRBJ2-2, with TRBD2 matching 8 bases. The CDR3 length is 15 residues. Unmatched junction bases numbered 9, after V lost 5 bases and J lost 7 bases. The germline CDR1 and CDR2 sequences are MNHEY and SVGAGI. The CDR3 reads CASSVARGALGELFF. CDR3 sequence (DNA): TGTGCCAGCAGTGTCGCGCGGGGGGCTCTCGGGGAGCTGTTTTTT.

Concerning this clone: The same CDR3 can be traced to other DNA sequences in this sample. The chain joins TRBV19 to TRBJ1-2, with a tentative D call TRBD1 (5 bases). This CDR3 is 14 amino acids long. From germline, CDR1 is LNHDA and CDR2 SQIVND (reference sequence). V was cut by 7 bases and J by 1 base, with 13 bases left in between. As DNA, the CDR3 is TGTGCCAGTACACCGGGGACCGTTAACTATGGCTACACCTTC. Residues: CASTPGTVNYGYTF. Using reference TRBV19 and TRBJ1-2 for the parts outside the CDR3, the full variable domain is DGGITQSPKYLFRKEGQNVTLSCEQNLNHDAMYWYRQDPGQGLRLIYYSQIVNDFQKGDIAEGYSVSREKKESFPLTVTSAQKNPTAFYLCASTPGTVNYGYTFGSGTRLTVV.

The chain links TRBV5-1 to TRBJ2-6; D is unclear. This CDR3 is 17 amino acids long. Trimming stripped 0 bases from V and 0 bases from J, with 10 bases between. Germline values: CDR1 SGHRS, CDR2 YFSETQ. CDR3 coding DNA: TGCGCCAGCAGCTTGGAGGCACCACGCTCTGGGGCCAACGTCCTGACTTTC. It specifies CASSLEAPRSGANVLTF.

The rearrangement joins TRBV5-4 to TRBJ1-1; the D is unclear. The length of the CDR3 is 14 residues. Trimming removed 5 bases from V and 3 bases from J, with 14 bases in between. Germline V CDR1 and CDR2: SGHNT, YYREEE (reference sequence). The CDR3 DNA is TGTGCCAGCAGACCCCTTCCCCCGGACACTGAAGCTTTCTTT. This codes for CASRPLPPDTEAFF.

The V gene is TRBV6-5, the J gene TRBJ2-5; 7 positions match TRBD1. This CDR3 contains 14 residues. The J segment lost 2 bases and the V segment lost 6 bases, leaving 6 bases of the junction unmatched. The germline V gene encodes CDR1 MNHEY and CDR2 SVGAGI. CDR3 region: CASSLTGKQETQYF. CDR3 coding DNA: TGTGCCAGCAGCTTGACAGGGAAACAAGAGACCCAGTACTTC.

The chain has TRBV5-1 and TRBJ1-4; TRBD1 agrees at 8 bases. V gave up 5 bases and J gave up 7 bases; unmatched junction bases: 10. The CDR3 length is 15 residues. Germline-derived CDR1 and CDR2 are SGHRS and YFSETQ. The CDR3 DNA reads as TGCGCCAGCAGGCGAGTGGGACAGGAGGTTGAAAAACTGTTTTTT. As protein: CASRRVGQEVEKLFF.

V is TRBV4-1 and J is TRBJ2-4; D remains unclear. The V end was cut by 1 base, the J end by 7 bases, with 11 bases between. This CDR3 contains 14 residues. Per germline, CDR1 MGHRA and CDR2 YSYEKL. CDR3: CASSQGGVWNIQYF. As DNA, the CDR3 is TGCGCCAGCAGCCAAGGAGGAGTGTGGAACATTCAGTACTTC.

This clone has more than one count but fewer than ten. Other DNA sequences in this sample translate to the same CDR3. J is TRBJ1-2 and V is TRBV4-2, with D uncertain. This CDR3 has 13 amino acids. V shed 0 bases and J shed 4 bases, with 6 bases lying between them. CDR1 is LGHNA, CDR2 YNFKEQ, per germline. The CDR3 nucleotides read TGTGCCAGCAGCCAAGATGGACCCTATGGCTACACCTTC. This encodes CASSQDGPYGYTF.

This clone appeared many times. CDR3 DNA sequence: TGTGCCAGCAGCCTACACTACGAGCAGTACTTC. Translated, it gives CASSLHYEQYF. The J gene is TRBJ2-7, the V gene TRBV7-2; no clear D. Deletions cut 5 bases from V and 3 bases from J, with 5 bases between. Germline values: CDR1 SGHTA, CDR2 FQGNSA. The CDR3 consists of 11 residues.

In this sample, this clone turned up a few times. This chain links TRBV30 with TRBJ2-3, with no clear D. This CDR3 region has 14 residues. The germline CDR1 and CDR2 sequences are GTSNPN and SVGIG (reference sequence). The V end was cut by 2 bases, the J end by 2 bases, with 11 bases between. In DNA, the CDR3 is TGTGCCTGGAGTCCAGACGTCCACACAGATACGCAGTATTTT. This translates into CAWSPDVHTDTQYF.

The CDR3 region is CASRPGPNTGELFF. Written as DNA, the CDR3 is TGTGCCAGCCGCCCGGGACCTAACACCGGGGAGCTGTTTTTT. The V call is TRBV6-1, the J call TRBJ2-2; D possibly matches TRBD1 or TRBD2 (5 bases each). Trimming shortened V by 8 bases and J by 2 bases, and 12 bases separated the two germline ends. The CDR3 runs 14 residues. Germline values: CDR1 MNHNS, CDR2 SASEGT.

In this sample, this clone turned up many times. The chain joins TRBV7-2 to TRBJ2-1, with unresolved D. Germline CDR1 and CDR2: SGHTA and FQGNSA. CDR3 size: 12 residues. The V and J ends lost 4 bases and 6 bases respectively, with 7 bases between them. The CDR3 DNA reads TGTGCCAGCAGCTCCGACTTCAATGAGCAGTTCTTC. Encoded protein: CASSSDFNEQFF. Full variable domain (missing parts from reference TRBV7-2 and TRBJ2-1): GAGVSQSPSNKVTEKGKDVELRCDPISGHTALYWYRQSLGQGLEFLIYFQGNSAPDKSGLPSDRFSAERTGGSVSTLTIQRTQQEDSAVYLCASSSDFNEQFFGPGTRLTVL.

This rearrangement joins TRBV5-5 to TRBJ2-7; 11 nucleotides align to TRBD1. This CDR3 has 18 amino acids. J was trimmed by 5 bases and V by 2 bases; bases with no gene match: 15. Per germline, CDR1 SGHKS and CDR2 YYEKEE (reference sequence). The CDR3 nucleotides read TGTGCCAGCAGCTTTAACCCAAGGGTGGGACAGGGGGGAGACGAGCAGTACTTC. This gives the protein CASSFNPRVGQGGDEQYF.

V gene TRBV28 combines with J gene TRBJ1-4; no firm D call. From germline, CDR1 is MDHEN and CDR2 SYDVKM. V shed 4 bases and J shed 3 bases, with 9 bases lying between them. The CDR3 runs to 14 residues. This CDR3 is CASSSTASNEKLFF. The CDR3 nucleotides read TGTGCCAGCAGTTCGACGGCCTCTAATGAAAAACTGTTTTTT.

The V call is TRBV6-1, the J call TRBJ2-1; a possible D gene is TRBD2 (6 bases). This CDR3 spans 13 amino acids. The germline V gene encodes CDR1 MNHNS and CDR2 SASEGT. The V gene lost 6 bases and the J gene lost 3 bases, with 9 bases spanning the gap. CDR3 region: CASSLAVYNEQFF. DNA for the CDR3: TGTGCCAGCAGCTTAGCGGTCTACAATGAGCAGTTCTTC.

This clone was found many times. The CDR3 DNA reads TGTGCCAGCAGTTTCGGCCCTCGACAGGGGACCTACGAGCAGTACTTC. It encodes CASSFGPRQGTYEQYF. The gene calls are TRBV27 and TRBJ2-7; 8 positions match TRBD1. The CDR3 consists of 16 residues. After removal of 3 bases from V and 2 bases from J, the junction contained 9 bases not matched to a gene. Germline V CDR1 and CDR2: MNHEY, SMNVEV (reference sequence).

This clone was counted between two and nine times. The chain couples TRBV28 to TRBJ2-4; D is perhaps TRBD2 (7 bases). V was shortened by 6 bases and J by 2 bases, with 14 bases between the two germline ends. Germline CDR1 and CDR2: MDHEN and SYDVKM. The CDR3 has 15 residues. The CDR3 region has the DNA TGTGCCAGCAGAAGGGGGGGAGGGACCAAAAACATTCAGTACTTC. Its protein product is CASRRGGGTKNIQYF.

This rearrangement joins TRBV27 to TRBJ2-5, with 8 positions matching TRBD2. The CDR3 is 16 amino acids. Germline lookup yields CDR1 MNHEY and CDR2 SMNVEV (reference sequence). After removal of 5 bases from V and 1 base from J, the junction contained 9 bases not matched to a gene. The CDR3 region has the DNA TGTGCCAGCAGTCCAAACTTGACTAGCGTCCAAGAGACCCAGTACTTC. Residues: CASSPNLTSVQETQYF.

This chain connects TRBV6-4 to TRBJ1-2; D uncertain. The CDR3 has 14 amino acids. The V gene's germline CDR1 is MRHNA and CDR2 SNTAGT. The ends were cut back, 8 bases at V and 2 bases at J, with 15 bases in the middle. In DNA form, the CDR3 reads TGTGCCAGCCACTATGACAAGGCAAACTATGGCTACACCTTC. Its protein is CASHYDKANYGYTF.

This chain connects TRBV19 to TRBJ1-5; D is possibly TRBD1 (5 bases). V gave up 4 bases and J gave up 4 bases, with 17 bases separating them. This CDR3 spans 16 amino acids. Germline V gene lookup returns CDR1 LNHDA and CDR2 SQIVND (reference sequence). The CDR3 sequence: CASSSLGLLGNQPQHF. As DNA, the CDR3 is TGTGCCAGTAGTAGCCTGGGGCTCCTTGGGAATCAGCCCCAGCATTTT.

The V and J genes are TRBV28 and TRBJ1-2; TRBD1 matches at 9 bases. Germline CDR1 is MDHEN and CDR2 is SYDVKM. This CDR3 comprises 16 residues. Unmatched junction bases numbered 12, after V lost 6 bases and J lost 4 bases. The DNA for the CDR3 is TGTGCCAGCAGGCCCAACCTCGGGACAGGGCTCTATGGCTACACCTTC. It specifies CASRPNLGTGLYGYTF.